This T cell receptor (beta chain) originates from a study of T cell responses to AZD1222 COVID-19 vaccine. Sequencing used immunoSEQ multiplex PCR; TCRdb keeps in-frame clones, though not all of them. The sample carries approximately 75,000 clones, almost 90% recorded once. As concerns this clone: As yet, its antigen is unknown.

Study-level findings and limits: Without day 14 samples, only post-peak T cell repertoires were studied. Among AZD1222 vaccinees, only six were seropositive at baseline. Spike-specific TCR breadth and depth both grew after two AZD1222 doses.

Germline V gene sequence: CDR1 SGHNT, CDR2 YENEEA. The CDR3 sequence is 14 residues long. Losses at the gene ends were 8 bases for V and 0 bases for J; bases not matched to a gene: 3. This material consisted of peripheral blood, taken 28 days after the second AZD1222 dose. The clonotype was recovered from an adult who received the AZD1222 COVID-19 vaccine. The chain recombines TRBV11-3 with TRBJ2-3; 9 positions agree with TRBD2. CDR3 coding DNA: TGTGCCAGCTCCAGCGGGGGGAGCACAGATACGCAGTATTTT. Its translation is CASSSGGSTDTQYF.